This T cell receptor beta chain originates from a study of graft-versus-host responses after intestinal transplantation. Study at large: Every one of the recipients received anti-thymocyte globulin induction and afterwards took tacrolimus and steroids for about 3 years.

The junction had 6 bases not matched to a gene; V was cut back by 6 bases and J by 7 bases. Germline CDR1 WSHSY, CDR2 SAAADI. The CDR3 runs 14 residues. Notes on the study in general: Present in recipient marrow, GvH clones included some that appeared first in ileum or blood. Peak GvH clone levels in circulation were associated with early post-transplant HvG declines. Some patients had graft-donor T cell macrochimerism. In their allografts, the ratios of graft-versus-host to host-versus-graft T cell clones were high.

This table comes from immunoSEQ multiplex PCR, and its TCRdb copy is limited to in-frame clones, with some not included. The table has some 90,000 clones, almost 90% seen once. Worth noting for this clone: What it recognizes is unknown.

The chain has TRBV10-2 and TRBJ1-6; 7 bases are a match to TRBD1. The sequence came from a human donor who received an intestinal transplant. This material consisted of unstimulated CD4+ T cells sorted from spleen or lymph node cells, taken before intestinal transplant. CDR3 nucleotide sequence: TGCGCCAGCAGACCCCCGGGACAGAATTCACCCCTCCACTTT. Translating it yields CASRPPGQNSPLHF.